The TCR beta chain described here comes from a study of cytomegalovirus exposure and HLA in healthy donors. Study-wide background: There were 350 to 400 genotyped donors. Of these, 81% fell in the genetic ancestry cluster associated with self-reported Caucasian donors. Whole-study results and caveats: On later analysis, the bulk of CMV-associated TCR beta chains appeared to be HLA-restricted.

Amplification used 60 Vbeta primers and 13 Jbeta primers. The method was immunoSEQ multiplex PCR; TCRdb's version includes in-frame clones alone and lacks a portion of them. The sample carries 200,000 or so clones, around 82% recorded once. The table lists this clone with a few counts. Its antigen is unidentified. The V end lost 0 bases, the J end lost 8 bases, and 13 bases lay between the germline ends. The CDR3 has 15 amino acids. The rearrangement joins TRBV23-1 to TRBJ1-4, with D possibly matching TRBD1 (5 bases). TRBV23-1 is assigned to the ORF class and has an uncertain function. The sample comprised PBMCs. This sequence was found in a boy under 18 in good health and CMV-seronegative. The CDR3 is CASSQSGRGGEKLFF. CDR3 coding DNA: TGCGCCAGCAGTCAATCGGGGAGGGGCGGAGAAAAACTGTTTTTT.